This T cell receptor beta chain came from a study of T cell clonotyping in hematopoietic cell transplantation. Some clones are missing from TCRdb's copy, which holds only in-frame ones; the method was immunoSEQ multiplex PCR. The repertoire has just over 8,500 clones, roughly 85% of them found once; the top ten carry 30% to 35%. This clone was counted between two and nine times. Its antigen is unknown. Whole-study findings and limits: Few recipient clonotypes overlapped donors; over 95% were de novo at given depth. Without cell sorting, CD4 versus CD8 contributions remain unresolved.

Sequences were derived from PBMCs, sampled 180 days after allogeneic stem cell transplant. This clonotype originated in a female patient younger than 45 who had an allogeneic stem cell transplant, so the T cells may come from the graft donor. Some clones in this sample may be carry-over from other donors' samples.

DNA of the CDR3: TGTGCCAGCATTCCTCAAGGGGCCCCCCGCGAGCAGTACTTC. As protein: CASIPQGAPREQYF. This sequence joins TRBV6-6 and TRBJ2-7, with a tentative D call TRBD1 (5 bases). The germline V gene has CDR1 MNHNY and CDR2 SVGAGI (reference sequence). The CDR3 loop spans 14 amino acids. Trimming stripped 7 bases from V and 6 bases from J, with 19 bases between.